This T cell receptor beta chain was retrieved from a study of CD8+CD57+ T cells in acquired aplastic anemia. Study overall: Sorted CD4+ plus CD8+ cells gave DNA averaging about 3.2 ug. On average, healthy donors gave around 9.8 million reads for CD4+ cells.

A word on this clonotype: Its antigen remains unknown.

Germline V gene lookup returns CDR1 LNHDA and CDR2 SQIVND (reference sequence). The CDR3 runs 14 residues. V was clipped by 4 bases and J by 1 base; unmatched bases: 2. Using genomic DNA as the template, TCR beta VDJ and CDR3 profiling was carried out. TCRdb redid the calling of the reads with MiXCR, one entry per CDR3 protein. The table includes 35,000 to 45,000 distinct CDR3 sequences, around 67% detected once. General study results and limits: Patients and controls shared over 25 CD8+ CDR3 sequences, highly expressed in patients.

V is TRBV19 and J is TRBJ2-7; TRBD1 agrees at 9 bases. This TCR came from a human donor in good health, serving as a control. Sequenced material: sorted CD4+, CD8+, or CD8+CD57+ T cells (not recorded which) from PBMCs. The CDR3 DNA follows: TGTGCCAGTAGTAGGGGGACAGGGTCCTACGAGCAGTACTTC. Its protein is CASSRGTGSYEQYF.